This T cell receptor beta chain stems from a study of T cell repertoires in cytomegalovirus infection. TCRdb re-analysed the reads in MiXCR, keeping a single row per CDR3 protein. Of 650,000 to 900,000 distinct CDR3 sequences listed, around a third are singletons. This clonotype was seen a few times. The antigen is unknown. Trimming removed 5 bases at V and 10 bases at J, with 12 bases between. The germline V gene has CDR1 MNHEY and CDR2 SVGEGT. This CDR3 has 12 amino acids. The chain is built from TRBV6-2 or TRBV6-3 and TRBJ2-1; D call uncertain. The material sequenced was cultured CD8+ T cells from PBMCs, taken from culture after CMV antigen stimulation. This sequence was found in a human donor in good health (CMV status not recorded). Some clones in this sample may be carry-over from other donors' samples. The CDR3 is CASSPTPREQFF. The CDR3, as DNA: TGTGCCAGCAGTCCTACCCCAAGAGAGCAGTTCTTC.